These T cell receptor beta chains were read from a single sample in a study of radiation and T cells in renal cell carcinoma. TCRdb keeps only in-frame clones here, not all; method: immunoSEQ multiplex PCR. The sample has 120,000 to 150,000 clones; less than 90% are singletons. Sequenced material: blood, taken from a patient whose treatment included radiotherapy and nephrectomy. These receptor sequences come from a woman in her fifties or sixties with renal cell carcinoma. CDR3s include the opening cysteine and the closing phenylalanine or tryptophan. The D gene is left open where the match is weak. Some rows mark clone size as missing; the rest say once, few, many or name a class of expanded clone.

>TRBV7-9|TRBJ2-5|TRBD2|NA
TGTGCCAGCAGCACAACTAGCGGACCCCAAGAGACCCAGTACTTC
CASSTTSGPQETQYF
>TRBV6-1|TRBJ1-1|NA|NA
TGTGCCAGCAGTGCCGGACGAGGGACGTACACTGAAGCTTTCTTT
CASSAGRGTYTEAFF
>TRBV19|TRBJ2-1|TRBD2|NA
TGTGCCAGTAGCCTTCTAGCGGGAAGCAATGAGCAGTTCTTC
CASSLLAGSNEQFF
>TRBV2|TRBJ1-5|TRBD1|NA
TGTGCCAGCCAAATACCGGGACAGGGGGATCAGCCCCAGCATTTT
CASQIPGQGDQPQHF
>TRBV2|TRBJ2-2|TRBD1|NA
TGTGCCAGCAATTGGTATGGGACAGGGCGCACCGGGGAGCTGTTTTTT
CASNWYGTGRTGELFF
>TRBV11-3|TRBJ2-1|TRBD2|NA
TGTGCCAGCAGCCCTGGACTAGCGGACAATGAGCAGTTCTTC
CASSPGLADNEQFF
>TRBV6-1|TRBJ1-1|NA|NA
TGTGCCAGCAGTGAAATTTTTTTGGGGTCCCATTCCACAAACACTGAAGCTTTCTTT
CASSEIFLGSHSTNTEAFF
>TRBV28|TRBJ1-4|NA|NA
TGTGCCAGCAGCGGGGGGTTTGGAGGTGAAAAACTGTTTTTT
CASSGGFGGEKLFF
>TRBV28|TRBJ1-2|TRBD1|NA
TGTGCCAGCAGACGCGACAGGGTCTATGGCTACACCTTC
CASRRDRVYGYTF
>TRBV2|TRBJ2-1|NA|NA
TGTGCCAGCAGTGAAGAGTCGGGGAGTGAGCAGTTCTTC
CASSEESGSEQFF
>TRBV6-6|TRBJ2-7|NA|NA
TGTGCCAGCGGGAGGGGGGGCACCGAGCAGTACTTC
CASGRGGTEQYF
>TRBV7-9|TRBJ1-2|NA|NA
TGTGCCAGCAGCGCGCAGGGTGAGGTCGATGGCTACACCTTC
CASSAQGEVDGYTF
>TRBV11-1|TRBJ2-7|TRBD1|NA
TGTGCCAGCAGCTTAAGGGGACAGCTCAGGGACTACGAGCAGTACTTC
CASSLRGQLRDYEQYF
>TRBV5-1|TRBJ2-7|NA|NA
TGCGCCAGCAGCGCCATTCTACAGGGTGACGAGCAGTACTTC
CASSAILQGDEQYF
>TRBV4-3|TRBJ2-7|TRBD1|NA
TGCGCCAGCAGCCAGGGACAGGGGGGGATCTACGAGCAGTACTTC
CASSQGQGGIYEQYF
>TRBV6-6|TRBJ2-3|TRBD1|NA
TGTGCCAGCACCGAGGGGGCTAGCACAGATACGCAGTATTTT
CASTEGASTDTQYF
>TRBV2|TRBJ1-5|NA|NA
TGTGCCAGCAGAGAGACAGGAAGCTATCAGCCCCAGCATTTT
CASRETGSYQPQHF
>TRBV6-1|TRBJ2-3|NA|NA
TGTGCCAGCAGTGACGTTGGAGATACGCAGTATTTT
CASSDVGDTQYF
>TRBV6-6|TRBJ2-7|NA|NA
TGTGCCAGCAGTTACTCGGTGACAAGGGGCTACGAGCAGTACTTC
CASSYSVTRGYEQYF
>TRBV19|TRBJ1-5|NA|once
TGTGCCAGTAGTCCCCGGGAGGCTAACAATCAGCCCCAGCATTTT
CASSPREANNQPQHF
>TRBV6-6|TRBJ1-5|NA|NA
TGTGCCAGCGCAGATCGGGGGGGGTTGAGCAATCAGCCCCAGCATTTT
CASADRGGLSNQPQHF
>TRBV7-2|TRBJ2-7|NA|NA
TGTGCCAGCAGCTTAATAGTGACCGAGCAGTACTTC
CASSLIVTEQYF
>TRBV5-1|TRBJ1-6|TRBD1|NA
TGCGCCAGCAGCTTGTTACAGGGGAATTCACCCCTCCACTTT
CASSLLQGNSPLHF
>TRBV7-9|TRBJ1-1|NA|NA
TGTGCCAGCAACCGGGACTTGGCGACTGAAGCTTTCTTT
CASNRDLATEAFF
>TRBV19|TRBJ1-1|TRBD1|once
TGTGCCAGTAGTATAGCCGGGCAGGGGGAATACACTGAAGCTTTCTTT
CASSIAGQGEYTEAFF
>TRBV7-9|TRBJ2-7|NA|NA
TGTCTCGTTCAGGCGGCTAAGGAGAGCGAGCAGTACTTC
CLVQAAKESEQYF
>TRBV19|TRBJ2-3|NA|NA
TGTGCCAGTAGGGCGAACTTTCTTAACACAGATACGCAGTATTTT
CASRANFLNTDTQYF
>TRBV9|TRBJ2-3|TRBD2|NA
TGTGCCAGCAGCGGGAGCGGGACCGATAGCACAGATACGCAGTATTTT
CASSGSGTDSTDTQYF
>TRBV4-3|TRBJ1-4|NA|NA
TGCGCCAGCAGCCAAGATTGGAGTGCAACTAATGAAAAACTGTTTTTT
CASSQDWSATNEKLFF
>TRBV2|TRBJ1-2|NA|NA
TGTGCCAGCATGGAGACGGTAGCTAACTATGGCTACACCTTC
CASMETVANYGYTF
>TRBV6-6|TRBJ2-3|NA|NA
TGTGCCAGCAGTTCGACAGAAGATACGCAGTATTTT
CASSSTEDTQYF
>TRBV20-1|TRBJ1-3|NA|NA
TGCAGTGCTAGGTCTGGAAACACCATATATTTT
CSARSGNTIYF